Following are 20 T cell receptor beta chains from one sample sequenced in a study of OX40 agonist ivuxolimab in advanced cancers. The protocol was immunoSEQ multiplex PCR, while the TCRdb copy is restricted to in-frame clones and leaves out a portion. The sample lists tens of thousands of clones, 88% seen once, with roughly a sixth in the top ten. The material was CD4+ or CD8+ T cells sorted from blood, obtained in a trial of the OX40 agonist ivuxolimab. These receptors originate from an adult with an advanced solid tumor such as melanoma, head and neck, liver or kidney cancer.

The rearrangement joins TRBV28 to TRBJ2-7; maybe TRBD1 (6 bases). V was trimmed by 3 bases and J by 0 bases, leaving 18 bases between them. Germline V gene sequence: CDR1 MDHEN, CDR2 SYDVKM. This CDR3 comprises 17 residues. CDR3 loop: CASSFGPRQGSSYEQYF. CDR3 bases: TGTGCCAGCAGTTTCGGGCCCCGTCAGGGGAGCTCCTACGAGCAGTACTTC. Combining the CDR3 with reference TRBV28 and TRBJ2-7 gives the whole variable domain DVKVTQSSRYLVKRTGEKVFLECVQDMDHENMFWYRQDPGLGLRLIYFSYDVKMKEKGDIPEGYSVSREKKERFSLILESASTNQTSMYLCASSFGPRQGSSYEQYFGPGTRLTVT.

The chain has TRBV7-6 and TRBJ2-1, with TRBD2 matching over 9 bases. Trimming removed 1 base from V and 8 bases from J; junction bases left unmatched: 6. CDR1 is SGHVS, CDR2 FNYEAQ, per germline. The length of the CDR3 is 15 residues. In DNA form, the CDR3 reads TGTGCCAGCAGCTTAGTTAGCGGGGGTGTCGATGAGCAGTTCTTC. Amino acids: CASSLVSGGVDEQFF.

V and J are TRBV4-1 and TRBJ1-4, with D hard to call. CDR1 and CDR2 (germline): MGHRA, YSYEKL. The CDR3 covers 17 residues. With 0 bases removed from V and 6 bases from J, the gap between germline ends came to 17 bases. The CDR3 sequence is CASSQDPETAADEKLFF. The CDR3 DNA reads TGCGCCAGCAGCCAAGATCCGGAGACCGCGGCTGATGAAAAACTGTTTTTT.

CDR3 loop: CASSPLVGGTDTQYF. CDR3 nucleotide sequence: TGTGCCAGCTCACCCCTCGTTGGGGGGACAGATACGCAGTATTTT. The rearrangement joins TRBV18 to TRBJ2-3; D perhaps matches TRBD2 (6 bases). V was clipped by 3 bases and J by 3 bases, with 13 bases between them. CDR3 length equals 15 residues. Germline V lookup: CDR1 KGHSH, CDR2 LQKENI.

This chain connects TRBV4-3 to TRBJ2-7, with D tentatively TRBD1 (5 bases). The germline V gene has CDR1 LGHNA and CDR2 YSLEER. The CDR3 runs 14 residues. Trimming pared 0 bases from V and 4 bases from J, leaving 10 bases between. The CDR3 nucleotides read TGCGCCAGCAGCCAAGACCGGCAGGGTTACGAGCAGTACTTC. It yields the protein CASSQDRQGYEQYF.

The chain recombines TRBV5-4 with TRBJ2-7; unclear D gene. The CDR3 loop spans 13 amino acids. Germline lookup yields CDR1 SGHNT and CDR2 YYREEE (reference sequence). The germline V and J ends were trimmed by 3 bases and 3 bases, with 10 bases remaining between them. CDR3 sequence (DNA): TGTGCCAGCAGCTACCCAAGTGGCTACGAGCAGTACTTC. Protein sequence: CASSYPSGYEQYF. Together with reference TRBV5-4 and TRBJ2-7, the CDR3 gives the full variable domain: ETGVTQSPTHLIKTRGQQVTLRCSSQSGHNTVSWYQQALGQGPQFIFQYYREEENGRGNFPPRFSGLQFPNYSSELNVNALELDDSALYLCASSYPSGYEQYFGPGTRLTVT.

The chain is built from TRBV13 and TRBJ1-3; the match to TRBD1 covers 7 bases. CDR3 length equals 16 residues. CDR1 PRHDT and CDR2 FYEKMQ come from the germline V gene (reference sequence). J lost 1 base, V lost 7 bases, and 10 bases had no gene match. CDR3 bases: TGTGCCAGCACGGAATGGAACAGGGGTTCTGGAAACACCATATATTTT. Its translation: CASTEWNRGSGNTIYF.

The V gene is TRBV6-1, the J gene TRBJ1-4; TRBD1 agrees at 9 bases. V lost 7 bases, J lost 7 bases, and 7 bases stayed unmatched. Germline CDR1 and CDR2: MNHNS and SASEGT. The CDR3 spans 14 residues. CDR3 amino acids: CASTSGQGREKLFF. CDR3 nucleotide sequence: TGTGCCAGCACCTCCGGACAGGGGCGTGAAAAACTGTTTTTT.

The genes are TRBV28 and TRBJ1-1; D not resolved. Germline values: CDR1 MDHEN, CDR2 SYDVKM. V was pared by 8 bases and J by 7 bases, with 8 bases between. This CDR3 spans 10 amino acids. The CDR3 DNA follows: TGTGCCAGCCACGGCGGTGAAGCTTTCTTT. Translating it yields CASHGGEAFF.

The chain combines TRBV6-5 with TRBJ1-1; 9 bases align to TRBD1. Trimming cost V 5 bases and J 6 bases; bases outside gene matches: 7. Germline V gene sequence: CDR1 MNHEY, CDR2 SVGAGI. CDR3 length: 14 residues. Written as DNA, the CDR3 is TGTGCCAGCAGTACCGGGACAGGGAAGCCTGAAGCTTTCTTT. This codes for CASSTGTGKPEAFF.

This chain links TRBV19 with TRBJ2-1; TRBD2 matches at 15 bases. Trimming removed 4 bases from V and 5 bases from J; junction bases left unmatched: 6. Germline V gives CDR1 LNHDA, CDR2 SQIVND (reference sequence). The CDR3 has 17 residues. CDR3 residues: CASSNGLAGGHDNEQFF. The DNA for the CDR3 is TGTGCCAGTAGTAACGGACTAGCGGGGGGGCATGACAATGAGCAGTTCTTC.

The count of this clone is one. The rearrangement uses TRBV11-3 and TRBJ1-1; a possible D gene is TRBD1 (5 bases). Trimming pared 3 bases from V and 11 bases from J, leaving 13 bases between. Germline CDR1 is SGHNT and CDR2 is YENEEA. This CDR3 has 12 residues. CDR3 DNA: TGTGCCAGCAGCTTTAGGGGAGGGCTGGCTTTCTTT. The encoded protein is CASSFRGGLAFF.

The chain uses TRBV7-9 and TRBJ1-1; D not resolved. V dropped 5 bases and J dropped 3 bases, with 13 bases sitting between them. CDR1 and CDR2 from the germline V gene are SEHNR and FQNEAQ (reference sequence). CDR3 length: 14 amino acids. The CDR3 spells CASSAPGGDTEAFF. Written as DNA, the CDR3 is TGTGCCAGCAGCGCACCCGGCGGGGACACTGAAGCTTTCTTT.

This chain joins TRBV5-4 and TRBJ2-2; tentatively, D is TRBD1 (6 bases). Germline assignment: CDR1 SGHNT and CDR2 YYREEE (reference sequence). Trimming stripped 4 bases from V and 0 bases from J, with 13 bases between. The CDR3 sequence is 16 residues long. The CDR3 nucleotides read TGTGCCAGCAGCCCACAGGGATCAGCGAACACCGGGGAGCTGTTTTTT. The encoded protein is CASSPQGSANTGELFF.

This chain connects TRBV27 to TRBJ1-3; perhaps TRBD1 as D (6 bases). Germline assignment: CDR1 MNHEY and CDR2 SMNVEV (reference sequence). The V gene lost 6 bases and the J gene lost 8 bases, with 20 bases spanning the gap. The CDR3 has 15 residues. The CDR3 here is CASSRLTGYGDTIYF. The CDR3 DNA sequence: TGTGCCAGCAGCCGCCTCACAGGGTACGGGGACACCATATATTTT.

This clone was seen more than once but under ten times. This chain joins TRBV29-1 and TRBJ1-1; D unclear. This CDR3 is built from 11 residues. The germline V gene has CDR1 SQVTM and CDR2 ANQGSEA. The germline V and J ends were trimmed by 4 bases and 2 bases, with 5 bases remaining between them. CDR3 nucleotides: TGCAGCGTTGGACACAACACTGAAGCTTTCTTT. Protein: CSVGHNTEAFF.

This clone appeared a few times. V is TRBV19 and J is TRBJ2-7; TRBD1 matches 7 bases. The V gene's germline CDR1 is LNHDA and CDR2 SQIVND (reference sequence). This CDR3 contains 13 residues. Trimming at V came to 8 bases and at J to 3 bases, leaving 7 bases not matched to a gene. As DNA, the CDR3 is TGTGCCAGTTCCGGGACAGCGTTCTACGAGCAGTACGTC. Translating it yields CASSGTAFYEQYV.

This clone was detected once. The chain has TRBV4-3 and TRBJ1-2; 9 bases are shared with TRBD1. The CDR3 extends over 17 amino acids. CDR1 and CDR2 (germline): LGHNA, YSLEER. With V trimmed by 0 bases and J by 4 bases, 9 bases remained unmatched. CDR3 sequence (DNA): TGCGCCAGCAGCCAAGAGCCGATGGGACAGGGTCGCTATGGCTACACCTTC. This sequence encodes CASSQEPMGQGRYGYTF.

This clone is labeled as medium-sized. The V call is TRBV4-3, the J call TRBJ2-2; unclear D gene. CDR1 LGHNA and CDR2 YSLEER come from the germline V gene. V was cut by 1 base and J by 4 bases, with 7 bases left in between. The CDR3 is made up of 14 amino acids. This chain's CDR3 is CASSQVQTTGELFF. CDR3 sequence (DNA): TGCGCCAGCAGCCAAGTGCAGACCACCGGGGAGCTGTTTTTT.

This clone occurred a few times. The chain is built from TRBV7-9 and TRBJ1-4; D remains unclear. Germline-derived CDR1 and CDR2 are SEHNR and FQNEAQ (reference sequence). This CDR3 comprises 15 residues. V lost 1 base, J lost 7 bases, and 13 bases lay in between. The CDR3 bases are TGTGCCAGCAGCTTAGTTTCAGCAGTGGGTGAAAAACTGTTTTTT. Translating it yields CASSLVSAVGEKLFF.